These T cell receptor beta chains were read from a single sample in a study of blood T cell repertoires in COVID-19. Only in-frame clones appear in the TCRdb table, and some are missing; sequencing was by immunoSEQ multiplex PCR. The sample shows a few hundred thousand clones, about 85% of them seen only once. Input material: peripheral blood. These receptors originate from a woman aged 18-30 years with acute or convalescent COVID-19. Each CDR3 is given with its conserved first and last residue. The D gene is left open where the match is weak. Only some rows state a clone size, as once, few, many or a class for expanded clones.

v_call	clone_size	d_call	j_call	cdr3_nt	cdr3_aa
TRBV10-3	-	TRBD2	TRBJ2-7	TGTGCCATCAGTGAATCTCTGGGAGGGCCCTACGAGCAGTACTTC	CAISESLGGPYEQYF
TRBV6-4	-	-	TRBJ2-2	TGTGCCAGCAGTGACTCGAACAGACACACCGGGGAGCTGTTTTTT	CASSDSNRHTGELFF
TRBV28	-	TRBD1	TRBJ2-2	TGTGCCAGCAGTTTTATAATGGGACAGATAAACACCGGGGAGCTGTTTTTT	CASSFIMGQINTGELFF
TRBV28	-	TRBD1	TRBJ2-7	TGTGCCAGCAGTACAGGGGGCGCCGGCTACGAGCAGTACTTC	CASSTGGAGYEQYF
TRBV14	-	TRBD1	TRBJ1-6	TGTGCCAGCAGCCAAGGTTTATTTGGACAGGGGAATTCACCCCTCCACTTT	CASSQGLFGQGNSPLHF
TRBV5-4	-	-	TRBJ2-7	TGTGCCAGCAGCTTACAGGGGGGGGTTTACGAGCAGTACTTC	CASSLQGGVYEQYF
TRBV5-1	-	-	TRBJ2-3	TGCGCCAGCAGCTTGGCGGTAGCGGTCACAGATACGCAGTATTTT	CASSLAVAVTDTQYF
TRBV4-1	once	-	TRBJ1-4	TGCGCCAGCAGCCAAGATGGCCTCAGGCGTGCAACTAATGAAAAACTGTTTTTT	CASSQDGLRRATNEKLFF
TRBV9	-	TRBD2	TRBJ2-1	TGTGCCAGCAGCGTAGCGGGGGGATTCTACAATGAGCAGTTCTTC	CASSVAGGFYNEQFF
TRBV19	-	TRBD1	TRBJ2-7	TGTGCCAGTCGGCAGGGGGCCTACGAGCAGTACTTC	CASRQGAYEQYF
TRBV25-1	few	-	TRBJ1-6	TGTGCCAGCAGACAGGGTATCGACTCACCCCTCCACTTT	CASRQGIDSPLHF
TRBV6-4	-	TRBD2	TRBJ2-3	TGTGCCAGCAGTGACTCCGGGCTAGCGGGCACAGATACGCAGTATTTT	CASSDSGLAGTDTQYF
TRBV19	-	TRBD1	TRBJ2-7	TGTGCCAGTAGTATAGGGGACAGGGTGTTCTACGAGCAGTACTTC	CASSIGDRVFYEQYF
TRBV28	-	-	TRBJ2-1	TGTGCCAGCAGTTTATCAATCCGGGGAGATTACAATGAGCAGTTCTTC	CASSLSIRGDYNEQFF
TRBV7-8	-	-	TRBJ2-1	TGTGCCAGCAGCCTCAGCAGGTTGGATGAGCAGTTCTTC	CASSLSRLDEQFF
TRBV4-1	few	-	TRBJ1-1	TGCGCCAGCAGCCGTACAGGGTCATTCAACACTGAAGCTTTCTTT	CASSRTGSFNTEAFF
TRBV5-1	-	-	TRBJ1-2	TGCGCCAGCAGCTTACAACTCGGGATGGGGGCCTATGGCTACACCTTC	CASSLQLGMGAYGYTF
TRBV10-3	-	TRBD1	TRBJ2-7	TGTGCCATCAGCGGACAGGGGAAATACGAGCAGTACTTC	CAISGQGKYEQYF
TRBV12-3/TRBV12-4	-	-	TRBJ2-7	TGTGCCAGCAGTCCTCCCTCCTACGAGCAGTACTTC	CASSPPSYEQYF
TRBV27	-	-	TRBJ2-1	TGTGCCAGCAGTTTATCCAACAACAATGAGCAGTTCTTC	CASSLSNNNEQFF
TRBV30	-	TRBD1	TRBJ1-5	TGTGCCTGGACAGGGGGCGGCAATCAGCCCCAGCATTTT	CAWTGGGNQPQHF
TRBV12-5	once	TRBD1	TRBJ1-5	TGTGCTAGTGGTTTGGTACTCCGACAGGGGACATTTCAGCCCCAGCATTTT	CASGLVLRQGTFQPQHF
TRBV27	-	-	TRBJ2-1	TGTGCCAGCAGCCAAAAAGGGGTTAGCTCCTACAATGAGCAGTTCTTC	CASSQKGVSSYNEQFF
TRBV10-2	many	-	TRBJ1-1	TGCGCCAGCAAAGGGGTAGGCGGCACTGAAGCTTTCTTT	CASKGVGGTEAFF
TRBV30	-	-	TRBJ2-3	TGTGCCTGGACCCGCGATAGCACAGATACGCAGTATTTT	CAWTRDSTDTQYF
TRBV19	-	TRBD1	TRBJ1-2	TGTGCCAGTAGTAGGGGGGACAGGGGGCGAGTCTATGGCTACACCTTC	CASSRGDRGRVYGYTF
TRBV10-3	-	-	TRBJ2-2	TGTGCCATCAGTGAGCCTTCCACCGGGGAGCTGTTTTTT	CAISEPSTGELFF
TRBV28	-	TRBD1	TRBJ1-1	TGTGCCAGCAGTTTCCCCGGGACAGGGAGAGCTTTCTTT	CASSFPGTGRAFF
TRBV10-1	-	-	TRBJ2-1	TGCGCCAGCAGTGATGGGCCGGGACCGGGGGATAATGAGCAGTTCTTC	CASSDGPGPGDNEQFF
TRBV19	-	TRBD2	TRBJ2-3	TGTGCCAGTAGTATGGGGCGGGGAGCGGGGGTGGATACGCAGTATTTT	CASSMGRGAGVDTQYF
TRBV2	-	-	TRBJ2-3	TGTGCCAGCAGAGGAGGAGGGGCGCTAACGACCAGCACAGATACGCAGTATTTT	CASRGGGALTTSTDTQYF
TRBV19	-	-	TRBJ1-1	TGTGCCAGTATGAAGAGCACTGAAGCTTTCTTT	CASMKSTEAFF
TRBV7-3	-	-	TRBJ1-5	TGTGCCAGCAGCTTAACGGCAGGGGATCAGCCCCAGCATTTT	CASSLTAGDQPQHF
TRBV12-5	-	-	TRBJ2-3	TGTGCTAGTGGAAATCCCGGGGGTACAGATACGCAGTATTTT	CASGNPGGTDTQYF
TRBV6-5	-	TRBD1	TRBJ1-1	TGTGCCAGCAGTATCCGGACAGGGTGGAGCACTGAAGCTTTCTTT	CASSIRTGWSTEAFF
TRBV9	-	-	TRBJ1-2	TGTGCCAGCAGCGTAGCTCCAGGGGCAGGCCTCTATGGCTACACCTTC	CASSVAPGAGLYGYTF
TRBV28	-	TRBD2	TRBJ2-6	TGTGCCAGCAGTCCCTCGGCGGGAGGGCTAACCAACGTCCTGACTTTC	CASSPSAGGLTNVLTF
TRBV7-9	-	TRBD2	TRBJ2-7	TGTGCCAGCAGCTTCTCGGGAGGGAGCTACGAGCAGTACTTC	CASSFSGGSYEQYF
TRBV27	-	-	TRBJ2-7	TGTGCCAGCAGTTTAACGGCGGGATCCCACGAGCAGTACTTC	CASSLTAGSHEQYF
TRBV27	-	TRBD1	TRBJ2-7	TGTGCCAGCAGTCCCGGGACAGGGGGCTCCTACGAGCAGTACTTC	CASSPGTGGSYEQYF
TRBV5-1	-	TRBD2	TRBJ2-3	TGCGCCAGCAGCTTGGAGGTCACTAGCGCAGATACGCAGTATTTT	CASSLEVTSADTQYF
TRBV13	-	-	TRBJ2-2	TGTGCCAGCACCCACTCCGGGGAGCTGTTTTTT	CASTHSGELFF
TRBV2	-	TRBD2	TRBJ2-5	TGTGCCAGCAGTGCTATTAGCGGGGGGGGAGAGACCCAGTACTTC	CASSAISGGGETQYF
TRBV10-3	-	TRBD1	TRBJ2-6	TGTGCCATCAGTGAGGGACAGGGGGCCCGCTCTGGGGCCAACGTCCTGACTTTC	CAISEGQGARSGANVLTF